This TCR beta chain was retrieved from a study of cytomegalovirus exposure and HLA in healthy donors. Study background: Later, an analysis reported that the approximately 120 validation repertoires had used the same platform as the approximately 720 first-cohort repertoires. Findings and caveats of the study: Most TCR sequences proved rare, with some public TCRs found in many donors. According to a later analysis, TCR clusters from the first cohort tended to co-occur in the roughly 110 validation repertoires. Among TCR beta chains, those listed as cytomegalovirus-associated numbered some 170.

The repertoire was sequenced with immunoSEQ multiplex PCR; TCRdb's copy has only in-frame clones and lacks some. The data hold 110,000 or so clones, with more than 75% observed a single time. V was trimmed by 3 bases and J by 3 bases, leaving 15 bases between them. This CDR3 is built from 15 residues. Germline loops: CDR1 SGHDT, CDR2 YYEEEE. With regard to this clone: Its antigen is not identified.

The chain uses TRBV5-6 and TRBJ1-1; possible D gene TRBD1, 5 bases. Sequencing input: PBMCs. The source is a man aged 18 to 30 in good health and CMV-seronegative. CDR3 nucleotides: TGTGCCAGCAGCTCCCTCGGCAGGGATGACACTGAAGCTTTCTTT. It translates to CASSSLGRDDTEAFF.